Only one count was recorded for the clone carrying this T cell receptor beta chain. Antigen: not known. The source of the sample is a study of T cell responses to AZD1222 COVID-19 vaccine. For the study at large: Second-dose groups at about 4 or about 12 weeks were pooled. General study results and limits: Across spike, vaccine-associated CD4 TCRs were found, dominant at 160-218 and 743-854. Clonal diversity may have been underestimated, and the donors were mostly white British, with more females than males. When two AZD1222 doses had been given, Spike-specific TCR breadth and depth rose.

Assay: immunoSEQ multiplex PCR; the TCRdb copy retains only in-frame clones and omits some. The table lists about 170,000 clones, 90% of them singletons, with approximately 3% in the top ten. The specimen comprised peripheral blood, sampled on day 0 of AZD1222 vaccination. This clonotype was sampled from an adult in good health.

CDR3 protein: CATALGGAHIEQFF. The CDR3 DNA sequence: TGTGCCACCGCTTTGGGGGGGGCCCATATTGAGCAGTTCTTC. The J gene is TRBJ2-1, the V gene TRBV27, with D possibly matching TRBD2 (7 bases). Germline lookup yields CDR1 MNHEY and CDR2 SMNVEV (reference sequence). The V end was cut by 10 bases, the J end by 9 bases, with 22 bases between. The CDR3 runs to 14 residues.